A single sample gave rise to the 30 T cell receptor beta chains below, sequenced in a study of identical twins. TCRdb re-analysed the 5' RACE reads in MiXCR, keeping a single row per CDR3 protein. The sample holds 1,800,000 or so distinct CDR3 sequences, about 31% seen once. The sequenced sample consisted of cord blood. These receptors were taken from a newborn girl in good health.

The chain couples TRBV4-1 to TRBJ2-5; 10 bases agree with TRBD2. This CDR3 is 16 amino acids long. Germline trimming cut 2 bases from V and 11 bases from J; bases unmatched to any gene: 14. Germline V gene sequence: CDR1 MGHRA, CDR2 YSYEKL. CDR3: CASSQSPGLASNEQYF. The CDR3 nucleotides are TGCGCCAGCAGCCAAAGCCCGGGACTAGCGAGCAATGAGCAGTACTTC.

This clonotype was counted between two and nine times. The chain uses TRBV9 and TRBJ1-2; D might be TRBD1 (6 bases). CDR1 is SGDLS, CDR2 YYNGEE, per germline. There are 13 residues in the CDR3. Between the trimmed V and J ends, which lost 3 bases and 4 bases, there was a span of 10 bases. CDR3: CASSDYRAYGYTF. Here the CDR3 DNA reads TGTGCCAGCAGCGATTACAGGGCCTATGGCTACACCTTC.

This clonotype was observed a handful of times. The chain links TRBV4-1 to TRBJ2-3; 11 nucleotides match TRBD2. Germline V gives CDR1 MGHRA, CDR2 YSYEKL. J gave up 5 bases and V 2 bases, and 9 bases lay outside the gene matches. This CDR3 comprises 17 residues. The CDR3 DNA sequence: TGCGCCAGCAGCCAACGTGAGACTAGCGGGGTTGGAGATACGCAGTATTTT. Its translation: CASSQRETSGVGDTQYF.

V gene TRBV4-2 combines with J gene TRBJ2-7; perhaps TRBD1 as D (5 bases). Trimming removed 0 bases at V and 2 bases at J, with 11 bases between. This CDR3 spans 15 amino acids. Germline V gives CDR1 LGHNA, CDR2 YNFKEQ. The CDR3 region has the DNA TGTGCCAGCAGCCAAGATACCGGACATACCTACGAGCAGTACTTC. Translating gives CASSQDTGHTYEQYF.

The rearrangement uses TRBV7-6 and TRBJ2-3, with 8 nucleotides matching TRBD2. The germline V gene has CDR1 SGHVS and CDR2 FNYEAQ. The CDR3 has 16 amino acids. V shed 3 bases, J shed 1 base, and the junction held 6 bases outside the gene matches. The CDR3 sequence is CASSFVSGGGTDTQYF. DNA for the CDR3: TGTGCCAGCAGCTTTGTATCCGGGGGGGGCACAGATACGCAGTATTTT.

Concerning this clonotype: The conserved phenylalanine or tryptophan is not found at the CDR3 terminus, so this likely reflects a read error. V gene TRBV6-1 combines with J gene TRBJ1-2; no clear D gene. Per germline, CDR1 MNHNS and CDR2 SASEGT. V was trimmed by 3 bases and J by 4 bases, leaving 9 bases between them. The CDR3 covers 13 residues. The CDR3 sequence is CASSDPGPYGYTL. The DNA of the CDR3 is TGTGCCAGCAGTGATCCGGGTCCCTATGGCTACACCTTA.

This clonotype was picked up a small number of times. CDR3: CASSVGGAVTGELFF. For the CDR3, the DNA is TGTGCCAGCAGCGTAGGCGGGGCCGTGACCGGGGAGCTGTTTTTT. The chain links TRBV9 to TRBJ2-2; perhaps TRBD2 as D (6 bases). This CDR3 spans 15 amino acids. CDR1 is SGDLS, CDR2 YYNGEE, per germline. The V end lost 0 bases, the J end lost 5 bases, and 11 bases lay between the germline ends. Variable domain in full (rest from reference TRBV9 and TRBJ2-2): DSGVTQTPKHLITATGQRVTLRCSPRSGDLSVYWYQQSLDQGLQFLIQYYNGEERAKGNILERFSAQQFPDLHSELNLSSLELGDSALYFCASSVGGAVTGELFFGEGSRLTVL.

This clonotype appeared a single time. The junction departs from the called germline gene at one end, perhaps through a read error. CDR3: CVSRPRDAESRTEAFF. The DNA for the CDR3 is TGTGTCAGCAGACCCCGGGACGCCGAAAGCCGCACTGAAGCTTTCTTT. The genes are TRBV28 and TRBJ1-1; a weak D match, TRBD1 (5 bases). The CDR3 is 16 amino acids. Germline CDR1 MDHEN, CDR2 SYDVKM.

The chain is built from TRBV3-1 and TRBJ1-2; D may be TRBD1 (5 bases). The CDR3 spans 13 residues. V was cut by 9 bases and J by 6 bases, with 17 bases left in between. Germline CDR1 and CDR2: LGHDT and YNNKEL (reference sequence). CDR3 amino acids: CASQPTGSDGYTF. The CDR3 DNA follows: TGTGCCAGTCAACCCACAGGAAGCGATGGCTACACCTTC.

The chain recombines TRBV7-9 with TRBJ2-3, with TRBD2 matching over 7 bases. CDR1 and CDR2 from the germline V gene are SEHNR and FQNEAQ (reference sequence). This CDR3 region has 16 residues. The trim removed 6 bases at V and 6 bases at J, leaving 15 bases unmatched. The CDR3 DNA reads as TGTGCCAGCAGATCCCGGGCTAGCGGAGGCGGGGATACGCAGTATTTT. Protein sequence: CASRSRASGGGDTQYF.

The V gene is TRBV19, the J gene TRBJ1-1; TRBD1 agrees at 9 bases. The ends lost 4 bases at V and 0 bases at J; junction bases unmatched: 6. Germline V gives CDR1 LNHDA, CDR2 SQIVND (reference sequence). CDR3 length: 16 residues. Here the CDR3 DNA reads TGTGCCAGTAGTACTCCTAGGACAGGGGTGAACACTGAAGCTTTCTTT. Translated, it gives CASSTPRTGVNTEAFF.

This clonotype showed up just a few times. This chain connects TRBV29-1 to TRBJ2-5; 10 bases align to TRBD2. The CDR3 is made up of 15 amino acids. The V gene end was trimmed by 4 bases and the J gene end by 2 bases; junction bases not matched to a gene: 7. Germline CDR1 is SQVTM and CDR2 is ANQGSEA. The CDR3 here is CSVALAGEGQETQYF. DNA of the CDR3: TGCAGCGTTGCGCTAGCGGGAGAAGGGCAAGAGACCCAGTACTTC.

This chain uses TRBV4-2 with TRBJ2-3; 8 bases align to TRBD2. Germline V gene data show CDR1 as LGHNA and CDR2 as YNFKEQ. The CDR3 totals 16 residues. The J segment lost 1 base and the V segment lost 1 base, leaving 4 bases of the junction unmatched. The CDR3 region is CASSQAPAGGTDTQYF. The CDR3, as DNA: TGTGCCAGCAGCCAAGCCCCAGCGGGGGGCACAGATACGCAGTATTTT.

This clonotype was picked up a small number of times. CDR3: CASSLRTESNQPQHF. In DNA, the CDR3 is TGTGCCAGCAGCTTGAGGACGGAGAGCAATCAGCCCCAGCATTTT. The chain uses TRBV13 and TRBJ1-5; D call uncertain. V was pared by 3 bases and J by 1 base, with 10 bases between. The CDR3 is 15 amino acids. Germline values: CDR1 PRHDT, CDR2 FYEKMQ (reference sequence). Complete variable domain (other parts from reference TRBV13 and TRBJ1-5): AAGVIQSPRHLIKEKRETATLKCYPIPRHDTVYWYQQGPGQDPQFLISFYEKMQSDKGSIPDRFSAQQFSDYHSELNMSSLELGDSALYFCASSLRTESNQPQHFGDGTRLSIL.

The V and J genes are TRBV3-1 and TRBJ1-1; D remains unclear. Trimming shortened V by 0 bases and J by 0 bases, and 11 bases separated the two germline ends. Germline lookup yields CDR1 LGHDT and CDR2 YNNKEL (reference sequence). The CDR3 loop spans 16 amino acids. This CDR3 is CASSQETAALNTEAFF. The CDR3 DNA follows: TGTGCCAGCAGCCAAGAAACGGCGGCCTTGAACACTGAAGCTTTCTTT.

The chain joins TRBV20-1 to TRBJ2-1, with D perhaps being TRBD1 or TRBD2 (5 bases each). With the DNA end fitting TRBJ2-7 better, the J assignment may be wrong. Per germline, CDR1 DFQATT and CDR2 SNEGSKA (reference sequence). This CDR3 is built from 16 residues. The CDR3: CSAKAPFGAQYNEQYF. The CDR3 nucleotides are TGCAGTGCTAAAGCCCCATTCGGGGCCCAGTACAATGAGCAGTACTTC.

DNA of the CDR3: TGTGCCAGCAGCCAAGAATACGGGAGGTTCAATGAGCAGTTCTTC. Translation gives CASSQEYGRFNEQFF. This chain connects TRBV3-1 to TRBJ2-1; 7 nucleotides agree with TRBD2. The trim removed 0 bases at V and 6 bases at J, leaving 5 bases unmatched. CDR3 size: 15 residues. Germline CDR1 LGHDT, CDR2 YNNKEL (reference sequence).

This clonotype showed up just a few times. The gene calls are TRBV28 and TRBJ2-7, with D perhaps matching TRBD2 (5 bases). CDR1 MDHEN and CDR2 SYDVKM come from the germline V gene. The CDR3 loop spans 15 amino acids. Deletions cut 5 bases from V and 1 base from J, with 15 bases between. The CDR3: CASSPPERISYEQYF. DNA of the CDR3: TGTGCCAGCAGTCCACCTGAGCGGATTTCCTACGAGCAGTACTTC.

This clonotype was counted many times. V gene TRBV10-3 combines with J gene TRBJ2-3; 10 bases line up with TRBD1. CDR3 size: 14 residues. Germline CDR1 ENHRY, CDR2 SYGVKD. V lost 6 bases, J lost 1 base, and 1 base stayed unmatched. DNA of the CDR3: TGTGCCATCAGCGGGACAGGGGGCACAGATACGCAGTATTTT. This codes for CAISGTGGTDTQYF.

This clonotype was seen a handful of times. The rearrangement links TRBV5-1 to TRBJ2-1; no clear D. The germline V gene has CDR1 SGHRS and CDR2 YFSETQ. The CDR3 spans 15 residues. The V gene lost 7 bases and the J gene lost 0 bases, with 14 bases spanning the gap. CDR3 in amino acids: CASRSSTSSYNEQFF. For the CDR3, the DNA is TGCGCCAGCCGATCCTCCACGAGCTCCTACAATGAGCAGTTCTTC.

The rearrangement links TRBV20-1 to TRBJ2-4; D ambiguous. The CDR3 contains 11 residues. The V end was cut by 6 bases, the J end by 13 bases, with 16 bases between. The germline V gene encodes CDR1 DFQATT and CDR2 SNEGSKA (reference sequence). CDR3 protein: CSAAIRHEQYF. The CDR3 nucleotides read TGCAGTGCCGCCATCCGCCATGAGCAGTACTTC.

The chain employs TRBV12-3 or TRBV12-4 and TRBJ2-2; 7 nucleotides line up with TRBD2. This CDR3 region has 15 residues. The V segment lost 6 bases and the J segment 1 base; nucleotides outside the gene matches: 5. The chain's CDR3 is CASRSGLGNTGELFF. The CDR3 nucleotides read TGTGCCAGCAGATCCGGACTAGGGAACACCGGGGAGCTGTTTTTT.

This chain joins TRBV7-8 and TRBJ2-7; 9 bases match TRBD1. The germline V gene encodes CDR1 SGHVS and CDR2 FQNEAQ. The CDR3 spans 16 residues. J gave up 3 bases and V 4 bases, and 10 bases lay outside the gene matches. CDR3: CASSSTPGTGYYEQYF. The CDR3 DNA reads TGTGCCAGCAGCTCAACCCCCGGGACAGGGTACTACGAGCAGTACTTC.

This chain joins TRBV9 and TRBJ1-5; D call uncertain. Germline assignment: CDR1 SGDLS and CDR2 YYNGEE. This CDR3 has 13 residues. V was cut by 0 bases and J by 5 bases, with 6 bases left in between. The DNA for the CDR3 is TGTGCCAGCAGCGTAGTGCCCGATCAGCCCCAGCATTTT. It encodes CASSVVPDQPQHF.

The rearrangement joins TRBV12-3 or TRBV12-4 to TRBJ1-6; 12 bases are shared with TRBD1. The length of the CDR3 is 17 residues. The J segment lost 9 bases and the V segment lost 4 bases, leaving 10 bases of the junction unmatched. The CDR3 DNA reads as TGTGCCAGCAGTTCATCCGGGACAGGGGGCTTTCCTTCACCCCTCCACTTT. This translates into CASSSSGTGGFPSPLHF.

This clonotype came up many times. The V and J genes are TRBV27 and TRBJ2-3; no clear D. V gave up 4 bases and J gave up 0 bases, with 8 bases separating them. The CDR3 runs 14 residues. Per the germline V gene, CDR1 is MNHEY and CDR2 is SMNVEV (reference sequence). The CDR3 region has the DNA TGTGCCAGCAGTTCGCCTACTAGCACAGATACGCAGTATTTT. It codes for CASSSPTSTDTQYF.

This sequence joins TRBV4-1 and TRBJ2-1; 12 positions match TRBD2. Germline V gives CDR1 MGHRA, CDR2 YSYEKL. V lost 0 bases, J lost 5 bases, and 14 bases stayed unmatched. There are 20 residues in the CDR3. The CDR3 DNA follows: TGCGCCAGCAGCCAAGATGAGTCTAGCGGGGGGGAGGCTCCTAACAATGAGCAGTTCTTC. Translation gives CASSQDESSGGEAPNNEQFF.

V and J are TRBV3-1 and TRBJ2-7, with 9 positions matching TRBD2. The CDR3 sequence is 15 residues long. J lost 2 bases, V lost 4 bases, and 6 bases had no gene match. Germline assignment: CDR1 LGHDT and CDR2 YNNKEL (reference sequence). The CDR3 coding sequence is TGTGCCAGCAGCCGTAACCTAGCGGGACCCTACGAGCAGTACTTC. Its translation is CASSRNLAGPYEQYF.

This clonotype showed up just once. This sequence joins TRBV5-6 and TRBJ1-1; 8 nucleotides line up with TRBD1. V trimming: 1 base; J trimming: 1 base; junction bases outside the gene matches: 6. This CDR3 region has 16 residues. Germline CDR1 reads SGHDT; CDR2 reads YYEEEE. The CDR3 loop reads CASSLLGTGPNTEAFF. The CDR3 nucleotides are TGTGCCAGCAGCTTGTTAGGGACAGGACCGAACACTGAAGCTTTCTTT.

The chain links TRBV7-9 to TRBJ2-7; 8 bases agree with TRBD1. The V gene end was trimmed by 1 base and the J gene end by 5 bases; junction bases not matched to a gene: 10. Germline CDR1 is SEHNR and CDR2 is FQNEAQ (reference sequence). The CDR3 has 16 amino acids. CDR3 in DNA: TGTGCCAGCAGCTTAGGATTTCAGGCAGGGGGCCACGAGCAGTACTTC. Translation gives CASSLGFQAGGHEQYF.